The 21 T cell receptor beta chains below come from one sample, sequenced in a study of blood T cell repertoires in COVID-19. Sequencing used immunoSEQ multiplex PCR; TCRdb keeps in-frame clones, though not all of them. This table holds 110,000 or so clones, 65% to 80% found once. The sequenced sample consisted of peripheral blood. The receptors were gathered from a woman aged 40 to 50 with acute or convalescent COVID-19.

The V and J genes are TRBV9 and TRBJ1-5; D might be TRBD1 (6 bases). V lost 6 bases to trimming and J lost 2 bases, with 21 bases between them. Germline CDR1 and CDR2: SGDLS and YYNGEE. CDR3 length: 17 residues. The CDR3 DNA follows: TGTGCCAGCATCAGCGGGGGGGAACAGGGCGGCAATCAGCCCCAGCATTTT. Its translation: CASISGGEQGGNQPQHF.

This clone turned up a few times. This chain uses TRBV7-3 with TRBJ1-4; 10 nucleotides line up with TRBD1. Germline-derived CDR1 and CDR2 are SGHTA and FQGTGA. CDR3 length equals 14 residues. V lost 5 bases and J lost 7; bases outside the gene matches: 4. CDR3 in amino acids: CASSRTGGFEKLFF. The CDR3 nucleotides are TGTGCCAGCAGCCGGACAGGGGGTTTTGAAAAACTGTTTTTT. Complete variable domain (other parts from reference TRBV7-3 and TRBJ1-4): GAGVSQTPSNKVTEKGKYVELRCDPISGHTALYWYRQSLGQGPEFLIYFQGTGAADDSGLPNDRFFAVRPEGSVSTLKIQRTERGDSAVYLCASSRTGGFEKLFFGSGTQLSVL.

The rearrangement links TRBV24-1 to TRBJ2-5; weak D call: TRBD1 (5 bases). CDR1 is KGHDR, CDR2 SFDVKD, per germline. V lost 1 base and J lost 5, with 16 bases in between. The CDR3 contains 16 residues. The CDR3 sequence is CATSDLKGKRTETQYF. The DNA for the CDR3 is TGTGCCACCAGTGATTTAAAGGGGAAACGCACGGAGACCCAGTACTTC.

The V call is TRBV12-3 or TRBV12-4, the J call TRBJ1-4; 7 nucleotides agree with TRBD1. The CDR3 runs 13 residues. V dropped 6 bases and J dropped 7; count of bases not matched to a gene: 5. CDR3 nucleotides: TGTGCCAGCAGGAAGGGGGCGGGTGAAAAACTGTTTTTT. Protein product: CASRKGAGEKLFF.

In its sample, this clone ranks as medium-sized. J is TRBJ1-1 and V is TRBV3-1 (or the pseudogene TRBV3-2); D gene uncertain. CDR3 length: 14 amino acids. CDR1 LGHDT and CDR2 YNNKEL come from the germline V gene (reference sequence). Between the trimmed V and J ends, which lost 0 bases and 1 base, there was a span of 6 bases. The DNA of the CDR3 is TGTGCCAGCAGCCAAGATGGGCAGAACACTGAAGCTTTCTTT. Translation gives CASSQDGQNTEAFF.

The V and J genes are TRBV2 and TRBJ1-1, with D possibly being TRBD1 (5 bases). The CDR3 is made up of 13 amino acids. Trimming took 8 bases from V and 1 from J, leaving 11 bases between them. The germline V gene has CDR1 SNHLY and CDR2 FYNNEI. CDR3 nucleotide sequence: TGTGCCAGCTATGGGACTAGGAACACTGAAGCTTTCTTT. As protein: CASYGTRNTEAFF.

This clone was detected a few times. The V call is TRBV7-2, the J call TRBJ2-7; D unresolved. The CDR3 has 14 residues. V was clipped by 3 bases and J by 6 bases, with 15 bases between them. The germline V gene encodes CDR1 SGHTA and CDR2 FQGNSA. This CDR3 is CASSFGLRPREQYF. Written as DNA, the CDR3 is TGTGCCAGCAGCTTCGGCCTCAGGCCTCGCGAGCAGTACTTC.

This chain joins TRBV29-1 and TRBJ1-1; D perhaps matches TRBD1 (6 bases). Germline-derived CDR1 and CDR2 are SQVTM and ANQGSEA. V was clipped by 4 bases and J by 0 bases, with 12 bases between them. The CDR3 covers 14 residues. Here the CDR3 DNA reads TGCAGCGTTGCCCCCACAGGGATGAACACTGAAGCTTTCTTT. It translates to CSVAPTGMNTEAFF.

The V and J genes are TRBV18 and TRBJ1-1, with no clear D. The V gene's germline CDR1 is KGHSH and CDR2 LQKENI. The length of the CDR3 is 16 residues. Trimming shortened V by 4 bases and J by 0 bases, and 15 bases separated the two germline ends. In DNA, the CDR3 is TGTGCCAGCTCACTTGGGTCATTCAGGATGAACACTGAAGCTTTCTTT. It specifies CASSLGSFRMNTEAFF.

This clone was seen a single time. The chain links TRBV4-1 to TRBJ1-1; 8 bases agree with TRBD1. V was pared by 4 bases and J by 3 bases, with 10 bases of the junction left unmatched. The V gene's germline CDR1 is MGHRA and CDR2 YSYEKL. This CDR3 spans 16 amino acids. In DNA, the CDR3 is TGCGCCAGCAGCCGGACCATACAGGGGGGCTACACTGAAGCTTTCTTT. Residues: CASSRTIQGGYTEAFF.

Points on this clone: A read error is likely, as this CDR3 ends without the conserved phenylalanine or tryptophan. No DNA is shown, since the ends of the CDR3 on it are uncertain; the CDR3 is the one TCRdb lists. The chain carries TRBV11-2 and TRBJ1-2; the tabulated D call, TRBD1, remains unverified against the DNA. CDR1 and CDR2 (germline): SGHAT, FQNNGV. Inclusive of both ends, the CDR3 amounts to 10 amino acids. The CDR3: CASSSPPGQV.

This clone was seen only a few times. This chain uses TRBV7-2 with TRBJ2-5; 14 nucleotides agree with TRBD2. Trimming cost V 5 bases and J 4 bases; bases outside gene matches: 6. This CDR3 is 16 amino acids long. Germline V gene sequence: CDR1 SGHTA, CDR2 FQGNSA. CDR3 residues: CASSLTGTSGGETQYF. The CDR3 DNA reads as TGTGCCAGCAGCCTCACCGGGACTAGCGGGGGAGAGACCCAGTACTTC.

The genes are TRBV2 and TRBJ2-7; 10 bases map to TRBD1. V gave up 1 base and J gave up 4 bases; unmatched junction bases: 10. Germline V gene data show CDR1 as SNHLY and CDR2 as FYNNEI. The CDR3 length is 17 residues. The CDR3 DNA reads TGTGCCAGCAGTGAAGAGGAGTCCGGGACAGGGGTATACGAGCAGTACTTC. Encoded protein: CASSEEESGTGVYEQYF.

V and J are TRBV12-3 or TRBV12-4 and TRBJ2-7; D may be TRBD2 (5 bases). This CDR3 has 13 amino acids. The V and J ends lost 3 bases and 3 bases respectively, with 9 bases between them. The DNA of the CDR3 is TGTGCCAGCAGTTTGGCACTAGTCTACGAGCAGTACTTC. Its protein product is CASSLALVYEQYF.

The chain carries TRBV15 and TRBJ1-4; TRBD1 matches at 9 bases. Germline V gene data show CDR1 as LNHNV and CDR2 as YYDKDF (reference sequence). V was pared by 5 bases and J by 4 bases, with 8 bases of the junction left unmatched. The length of the CDR3 is 16 residues. In DNA, the CDR3 is TGTGCCACCAGCCTCCCCCAGGGACAGGGTAATGAAAAACTGTTTTTT. Translation gives CATSLPQGQGNEKLFF.

The genes are TRBV7-9 and TRBJ1-2; tentatively, D is TRBD1 (6 bases). This CDR3 spans 14 amino acids. V was cut by 3 bases and J by 4 bases, with 12 bases left in between. From germline, CDR1 is SEHNR and CDR2 FQNEAQ (reference sequence). The CDR3 region has the DNA TGTGCCAGCAGCTTTGGGGGCGGCGGCTATGGCTACACCTTC. Translating gives CASSFGGGGYGYTF.

V is TRBV11-2 and J is TRBJ2-7; 7 bases align to TRBD1. Germline V gene lookup returns CDR1 SGHAT and CDR2 FQNNGV. J was trimmed by 5 bases and V by 5 bases; bases with no gene match: 12. This CDR3 comprises 15 residues. CDR3 sequence: CASSVREDRPNEQYF. The CDR3 DNA reads TGTGCCAGCAGCGTCCGTGAGGACAGGCCCAACGAGCAGTACTTC.

The chain combines TRBV3-1 (or the pseudogene TRBV3-2) with TRBJ1-5, with TRBD1 matching 11 bases. Looked up from germline, CDR1 is LGHDT and CDR2 is YNNKEL (reference sequence). J was trimmed by 6 bases and V by 1 base; bases with no gene match: 5. The CDR3 has 16 residues. CDR3 sequence: CASSQAWDRGSQPQHF. The CDR3 DNA reads as TGTGCCAGCAGCCAAGCTTGGGACAGGGGGAGTCAGCCCCAGCATTTT.

This sequence joins TRBV5-1 and TRBJ2-7, with D possibly TRBD2 on 5 matching bases. Germline V gives CDR1 SGHRS, CDR2 YFSETQ. The CDR3 runs 12 residues. The V end lost 3 bases, the J end lost 3 bases, and 7 bases lay between the germline ends. The CDR3 is CASSSDYYEQYF. CDR3 nucleotides: TGCGCCAGCAGCTCAGACTACTACGAGCAGTACTTC.

In this sample, this clone turned up a few times. The rearrangement links TRBV7-2 to TRBJ1-1; the match to TRBD1 covers 8 bases. This CDR3 is 14 amino acids long. Germline V gene data show CDR1 as SGHTA and CDR2 as FQGNSA. Trimming took 3 bases from V and 2 from J; bases not matched to a gene: 2. The CDR3 is CASSFGTGNTEAFF. The CDR3 DNA sequence: TGTGCCAGCAGCTTCGGGACAGGAAACACTGAAGCTTTCTTT.

The CDR3 is CASSDRTGRSFTEAFF. In nucleotides, the CDR3 is TGTGCCAGCAGCGACCGGACAGGGAGGAGTTTCACTGAAGCTTTCTTT. The chain carries TRBV21-1 and TRBJ1-1; TRBD1 reflects the table's D call only, with no check against the DNA. TRBV21-1 is flagged as a pseudogene. The CDR3 contains 16 residues.